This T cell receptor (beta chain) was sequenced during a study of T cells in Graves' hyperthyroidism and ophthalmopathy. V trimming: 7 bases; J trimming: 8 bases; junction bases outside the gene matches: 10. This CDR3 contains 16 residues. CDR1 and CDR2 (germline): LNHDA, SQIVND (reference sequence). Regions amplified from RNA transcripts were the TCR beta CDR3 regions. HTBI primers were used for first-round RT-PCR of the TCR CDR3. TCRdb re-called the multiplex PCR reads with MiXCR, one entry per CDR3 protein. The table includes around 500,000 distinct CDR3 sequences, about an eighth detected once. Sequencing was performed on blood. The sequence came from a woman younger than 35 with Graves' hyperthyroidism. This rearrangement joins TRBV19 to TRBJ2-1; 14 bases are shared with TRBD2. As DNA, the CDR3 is TGTGCCAGTACCAAGGGGACTAGCGGGAGAAAGGATGAGCAGTTCTTC. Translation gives CASTKGTSGRKDEQFF.